This T cell receptor beta chain was identified during a study of control samples from healthy donors and cancer patients. CDR1 is LNHNV and CDR2 is YYDKDF in the germline V gene (reference sequence). This CDR3 is 15 amino acids long. After removal of 5 bases from V and 8 bases from J, the junction contained 2 bases not matched to a gene. This clone was recorded only once. Produced via immunoSEQ multiplex PCR; TCRdb's table is partial and in-frame only. The sample records 90,000 to 110,000 clones, about four fifths being singletons. The TCR comes from a woman between 50 and 59 years old in good health. Sequencing was done on a sample of blood. The V and J genes are TRBV15 and TRBJ2-2, with TRBD2 matching 16 bases. This CDR3 reads CATSGTSGGAGELFF. In DNA, the CDR3 is TGTGCCACCAGCGGGACTAGCGGGGGGGCAGGGGAGCTGTTTTTT. Based on the CDR3 plus reference TRBV15 and TRBJ2-2, the full variable domain is DAMVIQNPRYQVTQFGKPVTLSCSQTLNHNVMYWYQQKSSQAPKLLFHYYDKDFNNEADTPDNFQSRRPNTSFCFLDIRSPGLGDTAMYLCATSGTSGGAGELFFGEGSRLTVL.